The T cell receptor beta chain described here comes from a study of CD8 T cells in ankylosing spondylitis. General study results and limits: Ankylosing spondylitis blood appeared to carry a characteristic TCR beta motif of eight or nine highly homologous variants.

MiXCR, applied by TCRdb to the 5' RACE reads, yields one record per CDR3 protein. The table lists roughly 440,000 distinct CDR3 sequences, roughly 17% of them singletons, with approximately 1% in the top ten. J lost 6 bases, V lost 3 bases, and 4 bases had no gene match. Germline CDR1 and CDR2: SGHTA and FQGNSA. CDR3 length: 13 residues. This clonotype was recorded many times. The antigen is undetermined. The sequence derives from a male donor with ankylosing spondylitis. Source material: blood, either unsorted or a sorted T cell fraction (not recorded which). V gene TRBV7-2 combines with J gene TRBJ1-1; TRBD1 aligns across 7 bases. The CDR3 is CASSLTGIAEAFF. CDR3 DNA sequence: TGTGCCAGCAGCTTGACAGGGATCGCTGAAGCTTTCTTT.